The clone carrying this T cell receptor beta chain was seen ten or more times. The antigen is unknown. This entry belongs to a study of cytomegalovirus exposure and HLA in healthy donors. Findings of the study overall: When analyzed later, a missense DCLRE1C variant was found to be linked to TCR beta V- and J-gene trimming.

The PCR made use of 60 Vbeta and 13 Jbeta primers. Only in-frame clones appear in the TCRdb table, and some are missing; sequencing was by immunoSEQ multiplex PCR. The table shows 170,000 or so clones, with around 82% occurring only once. Sequenced: PBMCs. The clonotype comes from a woman between 50 and 59 years old in good health and CMV-seropositive.

The CDR3 loop reads CASSPGGNTEAFF. The CDR3 coding sequence is TGTGCCAGCTCACCGGGGGGGAACACTGAAGCTTTCTTT. The rearrangement uses TRBV18 and TRBJ1-1, with a tentative D call TRBD1 (5 bases). V was trimmed by 3 bases and J by 1 base, leaving 6 bases between them. The CDR3 has 13 residues. CDR1 is KGHSH and CDR2 is LQKENI in the germline V gene.